This is a list of T cell receptor beta chains from one sample in a study of beta chain features in type 1 diabetes. Using immunoSEQ multiplex PCR, the repertoire was profiled, and TCRdb retains in-frame clones only, with some absent. The sample lists 360,000 or so clones, 15% to 20% occurring once. The sequencing sample was made of naive CD4+ T cells from blood. The source is a woman aged 18-29 years in good health. Both conserved end residues are part of each CDR3. D genes are given only for firm matches. The size of a clone is reported for some rows only, either as once, few or many, or as a class for expanded clones.

TGCAGCGTCGTGGACAGGGGGAAGCTCTACGAGCAGTACTTC,CSVVDRGKLYEQYF,TRBJ2-7,TRBD1,NA,TRBV29-1
TGCGCCAGCAGTCCCTCCGAATTTGCTAGCGGGGCCTCAAGGACTGGGGCCAACGTCCTGACTTTC,CASSPSEFASGASRTGANVLTF,TRBJ2-6,TRBD2,NA,TRBV23-1
TGTGCCAGCAGCTCAGGGGCGTACACTGAAGCTTTCTTT,CASSSGAYTEAFF,TRBJ1-1,NA,NA,TRBV7-2
TGTGCCAGCAGCCTCGGGAAGCCTAGCACAGATACGCAGTATTTT,CASSLGKPSTDTQYF,TRBJ2-3,NA,NA,TRBV25-1
TGCAGCGTCGGGGAAACTGAAGCTTTCTTT,CSVGETEAFF,TRBJ1-1,NA,few,TRBV29-1
TGTGCCAGCAGCCTCACCCGGGGGGGCGGAAACATTCAGTACTTC,CASSLTRGGGNIQYF,TRBJ2-4,TRBD2,NA,TRBV7-3
TGTGCCAGCAGCGTAGAAGGGGGTCAGCCCCAGCATTTT,CASSVEGGQPQHF,TRBJ1-5,NA,NA,TRBV9
TGTGCCAGCTCCTCGGAAGCGGGACTGACGGAGACCCAGTACTTC,CASSSEAGLTETQYF,TRBJ2-5,TRBD2,NA,TRBV2
TGCGCCAGCAGCCAGTCGCCCTCCTCGAACACTGAAGCTTTCTTT,CASSQSPSSNTEAFF,TRBJ1-1,NA,few,TRBV5-1
TGTGCCTGGAGCCGGGGACAGGGTAAAGAGACCCAGTACTTC,CAWSRGQGKETQYF,TRBJ2-5,TRBD1,NA,TRBV30
TGTGCCAGCAGGGAGACTAGCGCGGGCACAGATACGCAGTATTTT,CASRETSAGTDTQYF,TRBJ2-3,TRBD2,few,TRBV6-1
TGTGCCAGCAGTGAATCACAAGGCACAGATACGCAGTATTTT,CASSESQGTDTQYF,TRBJ2-3,NA,few,TRBV2
TGCGCCAGCAGCCAAGGCAGGGTAGCGCGGCGAGGGGGCAATGAGCAGTTCTTC,CASSQGRVARRGGNEQFF,TRBJ2-1,NA,few,TRBV4-1
TGTGCCAGCACTCCGGGAGCAATAAATGAGCAGTTCTTC,CASTPGAINEQFF,TRBJ2-1,NA,NA,TRBV2
TGTGCCAGCAGCTTAGCACGTGGGACAGGGCTCCTCCACTTT,CASSLARGTGLLHF,TRBJ1-6,TRBD1,NA,TRBV7-2
TGTGCCTGGAGTGGACAGCCCGAAGGGGCTTTCTTT,CAWSGQPEGAFF,TRBJ1-1,NA,NA,TRBV30
TGCGCCAGCAGCCAAGGAAGAGGAAGAAACTCTATCGAAAAACTGTTTTTT,CASSQGRGRNSIEKLFF,TRBJ1-4,NA,NA,TRBV4-1
TGCGCCAGCAGCTCAACCGGGACAGTGAACACTGAAGCTTTCTTT,CASSSTGTVNTEAFF,TRBJ1-1,TRBD1,NA,TRBV5-1
TGTGCCAGCAGCTTAGGACAACCCGGGGACTATGGCTACACCTTC,CASSLGQPGDYGYTF,TRBJ1-2,NA,NA,TRBV7-9
TGCGCCAGCAGCCAAGGGACAGGGTGGGCTTTCTTT,CASSQGTGWAFF,TRBJ1-1,TRBD1,few,TRBV4-3
TGCGCCAGCAGCCTCCTACCTATGAACACTGAAGCTTTCTTT,CASSLLPMNTEAFF,TRBJ1-1,NA,NA,TRBV4-1
TGTGCCAGCAGCTTAAAGGCAGGGAACTATGGCTACACCTTC,CASSLKAGNYGYTF,TRBJ1-2,NA,NA,TRBV7-2
TGTGCCAGCAGCTTGTTCCGGGACAGCTCCTACGAGCAGTACTTC,CASSLFRDSSYEQYF,TRBJ2-7,TRBD1,few,TRBV5-6
TGTGCCAGCAGCCGACTAGCGGGAGAAGATACGCAGTATTTT,CASSRLAGEDTQYF,TRBJ2-3,TRBD2,few,TRBV11-2
TGTGCCAGCAGCATGCAGGGGGCTGGCACTGAAGCTTTCTTT,CASSMQGAGTEAFF,TRBJ1-1,TRBD1,NA,TRBV25-1
TGTGCCAGCAGCTACAGGGGGCTGCTCGAAAAACTGTTTTTT,CASSYRGLLEKLFF,TRBJ1-4,TRBD1,few,TRBV6-6
TGTGCCAGCAGTGACCCTAGCGGCTACTACGAGCAGTACTTC,CASSDPSGYYEQYF,TRBJ2-7,TRBD2,few,TRBV2
TGTGCCAGCTCACCACCTGGGACAGGGATCTACAATGAGCAGTTCTTC,CASSPPGTGIYNEQFF,TRBJ2-1,TRBD1,few,TRBV18
TGTGCCAGCAGTTCCGGACTAGCGGGGGGATGGGACATTCAGTACTTC,CASSSGLAGGWDIQYF,TRBJ2-4,TRBD2,few,TRBV2
TGTGCCTGGACGGGCACCGGGGAGCTGTTTTTT,CAWTGTGELFF,TRBJ2-2,NA,few,TRBV30
TGCGCCAGCAGCCCTGCTAGCGGGGTTTCCTACAATGAGCAGTTCTTC,CASSPASGVSYNEQFF,TRBJ2-1,TRBD2,NA,TRBV4-1
TGTGCCAGCAGTTACTCGTGGGGCGACACTACCCAGTACTTC,CASSYSWGDTTQYF,TRBJ2-5,NA,NA,TRBV6-5
TGTGCCAGCAGCCAAAGACAGGGAGGGAACACCGGGGAGCTGTTTTTT,CASSQRQGGNTGELFF,TRBJ2-2,NA,few,TRBV4-2
TGTGCCAGTAGCAACAGGGGGTGGACTGAAGCTTTCTTT,CASSNRGWTEAFF,TRBJ1-1,TRBD1,few,TRBV19
TGTGCCAGCAGCTTGCTCCGGGGGGGTTACGAGCAGTACTTC,CASSLLRGGYEQYF,TRBJ2-7,TRBD2,NA,TRBV5-6
TGTGCCAGCAGCGTAGCCCTAGCGGGAGCCCAAGAGACCCAGTACTTC,CASSVALAGAQETQYF,TRBJ2-5,TRBD2,NA,TRBV9
TGCGCCAGCAGCCAAGATTATGGGAGAACCTACGAGCAGTACTTC,CASSQDYGRTYEQYF,TRBJ2-7,NA,NA,TRBV4-3
TGCGCCAGCGTTACTACTTTCGGGGGCACTGAAGCTTTCTTT,CASVTTFGGTEAFF,TRBJ1-1,NA,few,TRBV5-1
TGCGCCAGCAGCCAAGATGCAGGGATTAATGAAAAACTGTTTTTT,CASSQDAGINEKLFF,TRBJ1-4,NA,few,TRBV4-1